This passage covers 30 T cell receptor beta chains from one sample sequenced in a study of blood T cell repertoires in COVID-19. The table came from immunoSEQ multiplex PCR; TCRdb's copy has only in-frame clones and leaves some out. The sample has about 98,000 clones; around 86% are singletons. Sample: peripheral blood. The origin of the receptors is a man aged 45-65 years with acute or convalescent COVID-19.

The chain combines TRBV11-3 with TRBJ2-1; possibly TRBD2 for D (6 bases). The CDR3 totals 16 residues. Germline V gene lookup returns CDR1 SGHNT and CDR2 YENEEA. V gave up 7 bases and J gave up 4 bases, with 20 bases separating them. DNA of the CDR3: TGTGCCAGCACCAAACCTGAGGGAGGACTATACAATGAGCAGTTCTTC. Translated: CASTKPEGGLYNEQFF.

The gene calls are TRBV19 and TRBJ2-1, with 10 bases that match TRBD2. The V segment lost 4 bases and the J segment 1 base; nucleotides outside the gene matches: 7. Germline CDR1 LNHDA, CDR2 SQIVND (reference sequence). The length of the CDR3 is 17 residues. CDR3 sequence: CASSRASGRQSYNEQFF. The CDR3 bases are TGTGCCAGTAGTAGAGCTAGCGGGAGACAATCCTACAATGAGCAGTTCTTC.

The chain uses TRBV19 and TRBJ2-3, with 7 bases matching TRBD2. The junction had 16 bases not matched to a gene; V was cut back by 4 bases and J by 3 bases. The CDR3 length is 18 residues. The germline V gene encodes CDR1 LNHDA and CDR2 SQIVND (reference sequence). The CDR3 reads CASSKYLEAGEETDTQYF. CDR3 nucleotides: TGTGCCAGTAGTAAGTACCTTGAGGCGGGAGAGGAAACAGATACGCAGTATTTT.

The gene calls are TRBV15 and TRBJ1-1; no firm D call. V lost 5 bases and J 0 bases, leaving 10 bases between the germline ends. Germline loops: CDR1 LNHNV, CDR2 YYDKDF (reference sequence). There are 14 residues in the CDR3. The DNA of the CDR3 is TGTGCCACCAGCTTACAAATTATGAACACTGAAGCTTTCTTT. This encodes CATSLQIMNTEAFF.

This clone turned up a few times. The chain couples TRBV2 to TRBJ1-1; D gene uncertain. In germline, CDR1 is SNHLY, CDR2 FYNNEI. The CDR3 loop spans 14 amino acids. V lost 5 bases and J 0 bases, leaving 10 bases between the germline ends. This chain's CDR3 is CASSLTGMNTEAFF. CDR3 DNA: TGTGCCAGCAGTCTGACGGGAATGAACACTGAAGCTTTCTTT.

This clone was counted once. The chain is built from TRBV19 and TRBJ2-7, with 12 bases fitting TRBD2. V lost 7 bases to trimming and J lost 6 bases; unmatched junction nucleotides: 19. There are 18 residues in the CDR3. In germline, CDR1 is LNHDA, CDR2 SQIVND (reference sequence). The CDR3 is CASTRLRLAGDVGGEQYF. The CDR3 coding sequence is TGTGCCAGTACCCGCCTCCGACTAGCGGGAGACGTTGGGGGCGAGCAGTACTTC.

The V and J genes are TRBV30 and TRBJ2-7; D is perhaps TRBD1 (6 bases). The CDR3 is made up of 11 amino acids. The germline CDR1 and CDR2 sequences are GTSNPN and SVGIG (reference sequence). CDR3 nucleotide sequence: TGTGCTGGATCGACAGGTTTGGAGCAGTACTTC. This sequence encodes CAGSTGLEQYF. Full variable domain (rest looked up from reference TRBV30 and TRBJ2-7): SQTIHQWPATLVQPVGSPLSLECTVEGTSNPNLYWYRQAAGRGLQLLFYSVGIGQISSEVPQNLSASRPQDRQFILSSKKLLLSDSGFYLCAGSTGLEQYFGPGTRLTVT.

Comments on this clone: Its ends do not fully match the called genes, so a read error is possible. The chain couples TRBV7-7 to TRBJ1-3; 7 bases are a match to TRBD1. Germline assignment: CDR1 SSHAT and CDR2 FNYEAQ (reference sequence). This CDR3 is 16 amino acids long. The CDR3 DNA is TGTGCTAGCAGCTTAGACGGACAGGTCCCTGGAAACACCATATATTTT. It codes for CASSLDGQVPGNTIYF.

The CDR3 spells CASSPSTGSYEQYF. DNA for the CDR3: TGTGCCAGCTCACCAAGTACGGGCTCCTACGAGCAGTACTTC. The chain is built from TRBV18 and TRBJ2-7; D is unclear. The CDR3 spans 14 residues. V was clipped by 2 bases and J by 0 bases, with 8 bases between them. Per germline, CDR1 KGHSH and CDR2 LQKENI. The full variable domain, in which reference TRBV18 and TRBJ2-7 provide the parts outside the CDR3, is NAGVMQNPRHLVRRRGQEARLRCSPMKGHSHVYWYRQLPEEGLKFMVYLQKENIIDESGMPKERFSAEFPKEGPSILRIQQVVRGDSAAYFCASSPSTGSYEQYFGPGTRLTVT.

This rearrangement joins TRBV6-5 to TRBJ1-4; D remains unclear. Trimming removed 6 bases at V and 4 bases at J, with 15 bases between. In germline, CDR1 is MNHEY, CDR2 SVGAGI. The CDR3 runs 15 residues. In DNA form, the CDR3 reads TGTGCCAGCAGCCCGTTTTCTTACAATAATGAAAAACTGTTTTTT. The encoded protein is CASSPFSYNNEKLFF.

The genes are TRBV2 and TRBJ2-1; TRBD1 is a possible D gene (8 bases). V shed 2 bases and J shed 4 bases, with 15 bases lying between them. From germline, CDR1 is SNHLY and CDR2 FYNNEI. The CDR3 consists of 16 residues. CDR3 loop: CASSERQGTKYNEQFF. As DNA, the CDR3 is TGTGCCAGCAGTGAAAGACAGGGGACTAAGTACAATGAGCAGTTCTTC. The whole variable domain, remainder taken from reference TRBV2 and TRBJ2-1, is EPEVTQTPSHQVTQMGQEVILRCVPISNHLYFYWYRQILGQKVEFLVSFYNNEISEKSEIFDDQFSVERPDGSNFTLKIRSTKLEDSAMYFCASSERQGTKYNEQFFGPGTRLTVL.

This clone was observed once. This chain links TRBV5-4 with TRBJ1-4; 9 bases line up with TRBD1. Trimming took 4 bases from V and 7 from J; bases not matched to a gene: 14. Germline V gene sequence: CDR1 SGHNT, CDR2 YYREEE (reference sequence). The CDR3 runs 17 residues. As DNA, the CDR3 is TGTGCCAGCAGCCCGGATCGTAAGAGGACAGGGGTTGAAAAACTGTTTTTT. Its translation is CASSPDRKRTGVEKLFF.

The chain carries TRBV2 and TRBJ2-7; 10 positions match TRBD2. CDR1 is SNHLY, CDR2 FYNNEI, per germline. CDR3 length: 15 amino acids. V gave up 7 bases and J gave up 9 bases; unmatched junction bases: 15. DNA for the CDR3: TGTGCCAGCAAGGTCGGGAGCGGGAGGGCCCAGGGGCAGTACTTC. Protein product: CASKVGSGRAQGQYF.

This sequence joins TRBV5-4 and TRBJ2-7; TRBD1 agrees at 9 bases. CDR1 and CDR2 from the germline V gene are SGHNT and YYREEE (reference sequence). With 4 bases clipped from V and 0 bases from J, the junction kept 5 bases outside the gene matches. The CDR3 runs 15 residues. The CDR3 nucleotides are TGTGCCAGCAGCCCCGGACAGGGGAGCTCCTACGAGCAGTACTTC. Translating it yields CASSPGQGSSYEQYF.

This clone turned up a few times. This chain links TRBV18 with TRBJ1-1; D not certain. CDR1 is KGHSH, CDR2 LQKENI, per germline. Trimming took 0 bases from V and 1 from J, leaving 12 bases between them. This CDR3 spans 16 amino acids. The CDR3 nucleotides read TGTGCCAGCTCACCACCGGGCTATAACACGAACACTGAAGCTTTCTTT. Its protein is CASSPPGYNTNTEAFF.

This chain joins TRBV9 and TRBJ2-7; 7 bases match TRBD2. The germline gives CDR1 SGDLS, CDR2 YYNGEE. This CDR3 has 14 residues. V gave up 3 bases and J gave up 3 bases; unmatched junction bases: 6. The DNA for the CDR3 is TGTGCCAGCAGCGCATCGACTAGCAGCTACGAGCAGTACTTC. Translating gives CASSASTSSYEQYF.

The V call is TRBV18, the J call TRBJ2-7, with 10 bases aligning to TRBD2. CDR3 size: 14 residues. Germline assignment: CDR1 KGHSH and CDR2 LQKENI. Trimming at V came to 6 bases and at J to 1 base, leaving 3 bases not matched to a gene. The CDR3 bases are TGTGCCAGCTCTCAGACTAGCGGGTCCTACGAGCAGTACTTC. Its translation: CASSQTSGSYEQYF.

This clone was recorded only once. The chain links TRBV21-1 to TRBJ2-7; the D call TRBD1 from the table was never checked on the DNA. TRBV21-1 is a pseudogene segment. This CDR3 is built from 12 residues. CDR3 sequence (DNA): TGTGCCAGCAAGGACAGCCCCTACGAGCAGTACTTC. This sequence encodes CASKDSPYEQYF.

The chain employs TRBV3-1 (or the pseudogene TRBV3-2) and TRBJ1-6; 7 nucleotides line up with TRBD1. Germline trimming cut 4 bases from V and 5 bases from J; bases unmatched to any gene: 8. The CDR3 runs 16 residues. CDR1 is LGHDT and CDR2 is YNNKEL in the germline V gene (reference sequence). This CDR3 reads CASSPYPGQNNSPLHF. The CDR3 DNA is TGTGCCAGCAGCCCCTATCCGGGACAGAATAATTCACCCCTCCACTTT.

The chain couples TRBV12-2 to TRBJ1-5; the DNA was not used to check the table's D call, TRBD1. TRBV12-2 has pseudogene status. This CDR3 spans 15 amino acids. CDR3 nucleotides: TGTGCAAGTCACGAAAACAGGAATAGCAATCAGCCCCAGCATTTT. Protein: CASHENRNSNQPQHF.

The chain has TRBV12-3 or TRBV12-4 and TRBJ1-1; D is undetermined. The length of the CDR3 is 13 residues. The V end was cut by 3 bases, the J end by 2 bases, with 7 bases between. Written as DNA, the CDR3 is TGTGCCAGCAGTTTCAAAACAAACACTGAAGCTTTCTTT. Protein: CASSFKTNTEAFF.

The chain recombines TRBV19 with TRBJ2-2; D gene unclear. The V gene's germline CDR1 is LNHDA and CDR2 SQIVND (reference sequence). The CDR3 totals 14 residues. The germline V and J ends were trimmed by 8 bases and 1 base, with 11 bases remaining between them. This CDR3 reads CASGLARNTGELFF. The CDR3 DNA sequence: TGTGCCAGTGGCTTGGCCCGGAACACCGGGGAGCTGTTTTTT. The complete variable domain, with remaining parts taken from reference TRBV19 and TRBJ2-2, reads DGGITQSPKYLFRKEGQNVTLSCEQNLNHDAMYWYRQDPGQGLRLIYYSQIVNDFQKGDIAEGYSVSREKKESFPLTVTSAQKNPTAFYLCASGLARNTGELFFGEGSRLTVL.

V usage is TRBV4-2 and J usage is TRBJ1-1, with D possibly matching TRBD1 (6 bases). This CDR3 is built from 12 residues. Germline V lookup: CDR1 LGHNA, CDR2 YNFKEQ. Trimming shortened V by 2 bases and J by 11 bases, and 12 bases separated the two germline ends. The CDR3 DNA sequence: TGTGCCAGCAGCCAAAATCTGGACAGCGCTTTCTTT. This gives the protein CASSQNLDSAFF.

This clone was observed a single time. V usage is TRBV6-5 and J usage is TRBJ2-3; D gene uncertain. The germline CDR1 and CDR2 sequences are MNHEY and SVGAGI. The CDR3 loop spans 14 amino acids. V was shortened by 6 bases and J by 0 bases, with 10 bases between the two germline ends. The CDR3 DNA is TGTGCCAGCAGCCTAGACGATAGCACAGATACGCAGTATTTT. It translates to CASSLDDSTDTQYF.

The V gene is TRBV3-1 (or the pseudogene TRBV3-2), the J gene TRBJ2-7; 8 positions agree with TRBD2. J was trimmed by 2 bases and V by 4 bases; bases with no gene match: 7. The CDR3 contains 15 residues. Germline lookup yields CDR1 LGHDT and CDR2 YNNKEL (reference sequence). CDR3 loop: CASSPSGSPPYEQYF. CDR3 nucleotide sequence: TGTGCCAGCAGCCCGAGCGGGAGTCCTCCCTACGAGCAGTACTTC.

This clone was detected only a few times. The CDR3 loop is CASSGGRNSPLHF. CDR3 nucleotides: TGTGCCAGCTCAGGAGGAAGGAATTCACCCCTCCACTTT. The chain links TRBV11-3 to TRBJ1-6; D remains unclear. V lost 8 bases, J lost 7 bases, and 12 bases lay in between. The germline V gene encodes CDR1 SGHNT and CDR2 YENEEA. The CDR3 covers 13 residues.

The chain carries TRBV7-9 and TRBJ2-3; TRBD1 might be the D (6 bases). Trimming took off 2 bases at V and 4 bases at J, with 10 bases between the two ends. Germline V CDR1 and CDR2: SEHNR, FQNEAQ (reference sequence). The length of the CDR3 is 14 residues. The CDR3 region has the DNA TGTGCCAGCAGCTTACCTTGGACAGCAGATACGCAGTATTTT. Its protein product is CASSLPWTADTQYF.

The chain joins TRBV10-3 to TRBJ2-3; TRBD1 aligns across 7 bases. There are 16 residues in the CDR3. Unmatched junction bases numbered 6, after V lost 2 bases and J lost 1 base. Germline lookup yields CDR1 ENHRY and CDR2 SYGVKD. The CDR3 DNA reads TGTGCCATCAGTGAGGGAGCAGGGGGACGCACAGATACGCAGTATTTT. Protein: CAISEGAGGRTDTQYF.

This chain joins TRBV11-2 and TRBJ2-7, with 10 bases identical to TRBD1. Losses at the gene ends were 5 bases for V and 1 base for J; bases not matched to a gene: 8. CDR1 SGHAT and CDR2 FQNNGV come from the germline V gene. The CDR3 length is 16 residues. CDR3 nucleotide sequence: TGTGCCAGCAGCCCCATGGACAGGGGGAATTCCTACGAGCAGTACTTC. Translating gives CASSPMDRGNSYEQYF. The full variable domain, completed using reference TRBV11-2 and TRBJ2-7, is EAGVAQSPRYKIIEKRQSVAFWCNPISGHATLYWYQQILGQGPKLLIQFQNNGVVDDSQLPKDRFSAERLKGVDSTLKIQPAKLEDSAVYLCASSPMDRGNSYEQYFGPGTRLTVT.

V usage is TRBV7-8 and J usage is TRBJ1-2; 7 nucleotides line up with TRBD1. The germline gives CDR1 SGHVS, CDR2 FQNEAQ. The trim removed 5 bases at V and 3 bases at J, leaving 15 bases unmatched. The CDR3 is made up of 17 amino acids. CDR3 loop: CASSPIRGGQGDYGYTF. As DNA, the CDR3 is TGTGCCAGCAGCCCAATTCGAGGGGGCCAAGGGGACTATGGCTACACCTTC. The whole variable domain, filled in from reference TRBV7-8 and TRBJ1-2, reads GAGVSQSPRYKVAKRGQDVALRCDPISGHVSLFWYQQALGQGPEFLTYFQNEAQLDKSGLPSDRFFAERPEGSVSTLKIQRTQQEDSAVYLCASSPIRGGQGDYGYTFGSGTRLTVV.